This TCR beta chain appears in the sequencing data of a study of T cell responses to AZD1222 COVID-19 vaccine. Findings and caveats of the study: At baseline, seropositivity was found in only 6 or 7 AZD1222 recipients. Across the whole spike, CD4 TCRs peaked at regions 160-218 and 743-854. Donors were chiefly white British, with a greater number of females, and clonal diversity was perhaps underestimated.

Assay used: immunoSEQ multiplex PCR; TCRdb lists only in-frame clones, some missing. This table has about 92,000 clones, 89% appearing once. In this sample, this clone turned up a few times. Its target is unknown. This specimen consisted of peripheral blood, obtained on day 0 of AZD1222 vaccination. This TCR was sampled from an adult in good health.

CDR3 loop: CASRQQGSTEAFF. The CDR3 DNA reads TGTGCCAGCAGGCAACAGGGGAGCACTGAAGCTTTCTTT. The rearrangement links TRBV7-9 to TRBJ1-1; 7 nucleotides match TRBD1. V was pared by 6 bases and J by 4 bases, with 5 bases of the junction left unmatched. The CDR3 spans 13 residues. Germline lookup yields CDR1 SEHNR and CDR2 FQNEAQ (reference sequence).